This entry concerns a single T cell receptor beta chain. Its antigen is unknown. V shed 3 bases, J shed 1 base, and the junction held 4 bases outside the gene matches. The CDR3 contains 15 residues. In germline, CDR1 is SGHNT, CDR2 YYREEE (reference sequence). This sample was taken from a study of cytomegalovirus exposure and HLA in healthy donors. Study summary: Caucasian-associated ancestry cluster membership applied to less than 85% of some 400 genotyped donors. Study-level points and caveats: A link between a missense DCLRE1C variant and TCR beta V- and J-gene trimming emerged from a later analysis. Exclusion applied to some V segments, including TRBV6-2 and TRBV6-3, as they were indistinguishable.

In the PCR, 60 Vbeta and 13 Jbeta primers were used. Profiled with immunoSEQ multiplex PCR; TCRdb holds only in-frame clones, not every one. Listed are around 34,000 clones; approximately 2% falls within the top ten. The chain joins TRBV5-4 to TRBJ2-7; TRBD2 matches at 10 bases. The source material was PBMCs. This TCR came from a middle-aged woman in good health and CMV-seropositive. CDR3 coding DNA: TGTGCCAGCAGCTCCCAGCGGGAGGGATCCTACGAGCAGTACTTC. This translates into CASSSQREGSYEQYF.